Below are 32 T cell receptor beta chains sequenced from a single sample in a study of T-cell memory formation after mild COVID-19. TCRdb re-called the 5' RACE reads through MiXCR, storing one row per CDR3 protein. The data contain approximately 450,000 distinct CDR3 sequences, 15% to 20% of them seen just once; the ten biggest clones take up over 9%. Sequencing input: PBMCs or a T cell subset sorted from them (not recorded which). These receptors came from an adult woman who had mild COVID-19 (a few samples of this study predate the infection). Cell type and time point are not known.

In this sample, this clonotype turned up many times. The rearrangement uses TRBV5-1 and TRBJ2-7, with 8 bases lining up with TRBD1. CDR1 and CDR2 (germline): SGHRS, YFSETQ. V dropped 5 bases and J dropped 7; count of bases not matched to a gene: 5. This CDR3 contains 12 residues. Here the CDR3 DNA reads TGCGCCAGCAGGACAGGGGTAGGGGAGCAGTACTTC. Translating gives CASRTGVGEQYF.

This clonotype has just a few counts. This chain joins TRBV3-1 and TRBJ2-7, with D perhaps being TRBD1 or TRBD2 (5 bases each). From germline, CDR1 is LGHDT and CDR2 YNNKEL (reference sequence). The CDR3 spans 15 residues. The V end lost 1 base, the J end lost 1 base, and 11 bases lay between the germline ends. CDR3 bases: TGTGCCAGCAGCCAAGCGGGGCGCTCTTCCTACGAGCAGTACTTC. Protein: CASSQAGRSSYEQYF.

This clonotype has a handful of counts. A read error may produce the germline difference seen at one junction end. The chain uses TRBV20-1 and TRBJ2-7; D is possibly TRBD1 or TRBD2 (5 bases each). The CDR3 has 13 residues. Per the germline V gene, CDR1 is DFQATT and CDR2 is SNEGSKA (reference sequence). The CDR3 sequence: CSAREARGHEQYF. DNA for the CDR3: TGTAGTGCTAGAGAGGCGAGGGGCCACGAGCAGTACTTC.

This clonotype has just a few counts. The gene calls are TRBV7-3 and TRBJ2-1; D remains unclear. This CDR3 has 15 residues. With 5 bases removed from V and 1 base from J, the gap between germline ends came to 12 bases. Germline CDR1 SGHTA, CDR2 FQGTGA. CDR3 sequence reads: CASSLGWRSYNEQFF. The CDR3 DNA is TGTGCCAGCAGCCTCGGGTGGCGGTCCTACAATGAGCAGTTCTTC.

The chain recombines TRBV30 with TRBJ2-2, with TRBD2 identical over 10 bases. CDR1 is GTSNPN, CDR2 SVGIG, per germline (reference sequence). The V and J ends lost 3 bases and 4 bases, in that order; junction bases with no gene match: 5. The CDR3 runs to 15 residues. The DNA for the CDR3 is TGTGCCTGGAGGCGGACTAGCGGTGCCACCGGGGAGCTGTTTTTT. Protein sequence: CAWRRTSGATGELFF.

The chain recombines TRBV5-1 with TRBJ1-2; D gene ambiguous. The germline CDR1 and CDR2 sequences are SGHRS and YFSETQ. This CDR3 spans 13 amino acids. The V end lost 4 bases, the J end lost 0 bases, and 7 bases lay between the germline ends. The CDR3 region has the DNA TGCGCCAGCAGCATGCAGGCTAACTATGGCTACACCTTC. It specifies CASSMQANYGYTF. The full variable domain, with the rest looked up from reference TRBV5-1 and TRBJ1-2, is KAGVTQTPRYLIKTRGQQVTLSCSPISGHRSVSWYQQTPGQGLQFLFEYFSETQRNKGNFPGRFSGRQFSNSRSEMNVSTLELGDSALYLCASSMQANYGYTFGSGTRLTVV.

This clonotype showed up many times. V is TRBV7-2 and J is TRBJ2-2; 12 bases agree with TRBD2. V lost 5 bases to trimming and J lost 2 bases; unmatched junction nucleotides: 9. Germline V gene data show CDR1 as SGHTA and CDR2 as FQGNSA. The CDR3 loop spans 18 amino acids. Here the CDR3 reads CASSASGRDYFNTGELFF. Here the CDR3 DNA reads TGTGCCAGCAGCGCTAGCGGGAGGGACTACTTTAACACCGGGGAGCTGTTTTTT.

The table lists this clonotype with many counts. The chain combines TRBV4-2 with TRBJ2-2, with 7 bases fitting TRBD2. V lost 0 bases, J lost 3 bases, and 10 bases stayed unmatched. The CDR3 has 18 amino acids. The germline gives CDR1 LGHNA, CDR2 YNFKEQ. The DNA of the CDR3 is TGTGCCAGCAGCCAAGATCCTCTCTCTAGCGGCTACACCGGGGAGCTGTTTTTT. It codes for CASSQDPLSSGYTGELFF.

In this sample, this clonotype turned up a few times. This chain links TRBV12-3 or TRBV12-4 with TRBJ2-1; D is ambiguous. Trimming removed 5 bases from V and 6 bases from J, with 11 bases in between. The CDR3 is made up of 13 amino acids. The CDR3 spells CASSLLGPNEQFF. DNA for the CDR3: TGTGCCAGCAGTCTCCTAGGCCCCAATGAGCAGTTCTTC.

This clonotype has just a few counts. V usage is TRBV5-1 and J usage is TRBJ2-7; TRBD2 matches 10 bases. V was clipped by 2 bases and J by 2 bases; unmatched bases: 7. This CDR3 spans 16 amino acids. Germline CDR1 reads SGHRS; CDR2 reads YFSETQ. The CDR3 loop is CASSLGKSGGAYEQYF. DNA for the CDR3: TGCGCCAGCAGCTTAGGTAAAAGCGGGGGGGCCTACGAGCAGTACTTC.

The V gene is TRBV7-6, the J gene TRBJ2-7, with a tentative D call TRBD1 (6 bases). V dropped 5 bases and J dropped 3 bases, with 14 bases sitting between them. The CDR3 runs 14 residues. The germline CDR1 and CDR2 sequences are SGHVS and FNYEAQ. The DNA of the CDR3 is TGTGCCAGCAGCGGCCCGGGACAAAACTACGAGCAGTACTTC. Translated: CASSGPGQNYEQYF.

The CDR3 loop is CASSTPQTGVSGELFF. CDR3 in DNA: TGTGCCAGCAGTACTCCCCAGACAGGGGTTAGCGGGGAGCTGTTTTTT. This chain connects TRBV2 to TRBJ2-2; 8 bases fit TRBD1. CDR3 length: 16 residues. Germline values: CDR1 SNHLY, CDR2 FYNNEI. V was clipped by 5 bases and J by 7 bases; unmatched bases: 12. Full variable domain (remainder filled in from reference TRBV2 and TRBJ2-2): EPEVTQTPSHQVTQMGQEVILRCVPISNHLYFYWYRQILGQKVEFLVSFYNNEISEKSEIFDDQFSVERPDGSNFTLKIRSTKLEDSAMYFCASSTPQTGVSGELFFGEGSRLTVL.

There are a few counts of this clonotype. The rearrangement links TRBV2 to TRBJ1-2; 7 bases agree with TRBD1. V shed 2 bases and J 8 bases; nucleotides not matched to a gene: 11. Germline-derived CDR1 and CDR2 are SNHLY and FYNNEI. The CDR3 covers 15 residues. Here the CDR3 reads CASSESGRGIGGYTF. The CDR3 DNA sequence: TGTGCCAGCAGTGAATCTGGCAGGGGGATTGGCGGCTACACCTTC.

Here the CDR3 reads CASSLGTRVEETQYF. The CDR3 DNA reads TGTGCCAGCAGCCTCGGGACCCGGGTTGAGGAGACCCAGTACTTC. The chain has TRBV4-2 and TRBJ2-5; the D call may be TRBD1 or TRBD2 (5 bases each). In germline, CDR1 is LGHNA, CDR2 YNFKEQ. The length of the CDR3 is 15 residues. V lost 4 bases to trimming and J lost 5 bases, with 17 bases between them.

In its sample, this clonotype was seen a few times. The rearrangement uses TRBV11-2 and TRBJ1-1, with TRBD1 matching 8 bases. Per germline, CDR1 SGHAT and CDR2 FQNNGV. Trimming cost V 4 bases and J 4 bases; bases outside gene matches: 14. The CDR3 is 17 residues long. In DNA form, the CDR3 reads TGTGCCAGCAGCTCGGACAGGGTGCTTGGGAGCCCCACTGAAGCTTTCTTT. Protein product: CASSSDRVLGSPTEAFF.

V gene TRBV24-1 combines with J gene TRBJ2-7, with 11 bases matching TRBD1. The CDR3 runs to 17 residues. The germline V gene encodes CDR1 KGHDR and CDR2 SFDVKD. V was pared by 4 bases and J by 1 base, with 8 bases of the junction left unmatched. The CDR3 is CATSDAGQGAPSYEQYF. DNA for the CDR3: TGTGCCACCAGTGACGCAGGACAGGGGGCCCCTTCCTACGAGCAGTACTTC.

In this sample, this clonotype turned up a few times. The rearrangement uses TRBV15 and TRBJ2-1; TRBD2 matches 11 bases. V was pared by 1 base and J by 5 bases, with 1 base of the junction left unmatched. Germline lookup yields CDR1 LNHNV and CDR2 YYDKDF (reference sequence). The CDR3 consists of 15 residues. The CDR3 DNA is TGTGCCACCAGCAGAGGACTAGCGGGGAACAATGAGCAGTTCTTC. It translates to CATSRGLAGNNEQFF. The complete variable domain, with remaining parts taken from reference TRBV15 and TRBJ2-1, reads DAMVIQNPRYQVTQFGKPVTLSCSQTLNHNVMYWYQQKSSQAPKLLFHYYDKDFNNEADTPDNFQSRRPNTSFCFLDIRSPGLGDTAMYLCATSRGLAGNNEQFFGPGTRLTVL.

This clonotype was found a few times. The chain recombines TRBV18 with TRBJ2-1; D uncertain. The V end was cut by 3 bases, the J end by 1 base, with 10 bases between. The CDR3 consists of 15 residues. From germline, CDR1 is KGHSH and CDR2 LQKENI. CDR3 amino acids: CASSPWSNSYNEQFF. CDR3 DNA: TGTGCCAGCTCACCCTGGTCCAATTCCTACAATGAGCAGTTCTTC. Using reference TRBV18 and TRBJ2-1 for the parts outside the CDR3, the full variable domain is NAGVMQNPRHLVRRRGQEARLRCSPMKGHSHVYWYRQLPEEGLKFMVYLQKENIIDESGMPKERFSAEFPKEGPSILRIQQVVRGDSAAYFCASSPWSNSYNEQFFGPGTRLTVL.

This clonotype was picked up a small number of times. V gene TRBV7-9 combines with J gene TRBJ1-4; D gene unclear. In germline, CDR1 is SEHNR, CDR2 FQNEAQ (reference sequence). CDR3 length equals 16 residues. V was cut by 8 bases and J by 0 bases, with 16 bases left in between. As DNA, the CDR3 is TGTGCCAGCGGACCTATGGGCGCCGCAACTAATGAAAAACTGTTTTTT. It yields the protein CASGPMGAATNEKLFF. Combining the CDR3 with reference TRBV7-9 and TRBJ1-4 gives the whole variable domain DTGVSQNPRHKITKRGQNVTFRCDPISEHNRLYWYRQTLGQGPEFLTYFQNEAQLEKSRLLSDRFSAERPKGSFSTLEIQRTEQGDSAMYLCASGPMGAATNEKLFFGSGTQLSVL.

The V gene is TRBV29-1, the J gene TRBJ2-1, with D unclear. Germline assignment: CDR1 SQVTM and CDR2 ANQGSEA. This CDR3 has 13 residues. Trimming left V 1 base short and J 10 bases short, with 14 bases between. The CDR3 loop is CSVEAGWLGEQFF. Here the CDR3 DNA reads TGCAGCGTTGAAGCCGGATGGCTCGGGGAGCAGTTCTTC.

This clonotype showed up just a few times. The chain couples TRBV30 to TRBJ1-2; D might be TRBD1 (5 bases). Germline loops: CDR1 GTSNPN, CDR2 SVGIG (reference sequence). V shed 0 bases and J shed 6 bases, with 17 bases lying between them. The CDR3 is 15 residues long. This CDR3 reads CAWSVRGSLGHGYTF. The CDR3 bases are TGTGCCTGGAGTGTACGGGGCAGTCTGGGGCATGGCTACACCTTC.

This clonotype showed up just a few times. The chain carries TRBV10-3 and TRBJ1-2; D remains unclear. Germline values: CDR1 ENHRY, CDR2 SYGVKD. The CDR3 consists of 16 residues. Trimming pared 0 bases from V and 4 bases from J, leaving 15 bases between. This chain's CDR3 is CAISESAGRGPYGYTF. CDR3 in DNA: TGTGCCATCAGTGAGTCAGCCGGGCGGGGTCCCTATGGCTACACCTTC.

The rearrangement uses TRBV5-1 and TRBJ2-3, with TRBD2 matching 13 bases. CDR3 length equals 16 residues. Unmatched junction bases numbered 2, after V lost 0 bases and J lost 4 bases. Germline-derived CDR1 and CDR2 are SGHRS and YFSETQ. The chain's CDR3 is CASSLVTSGGADTQYF. In nucleotides, the CDR3 is TGCGCCAGCAGCTTGGTAACTAGCGGGGGGGCAGATACGCAGTATTTT.

V usage is TRBV7-9 and J usage is TRBJ2-7; the D is unclear. The CDR3 contains 16 residues. Trimming took off 5 bases at V and 1 base at J, with 18 bases between the two ends. The germline V gene encodes CDR1 SEHNR and CDR2 FQNEAQ (reference sequence). The CDR3 here is CASSPVGFSTSYEQYF. In DNA, the CDR3 is TGTGCCAGCAGCCCCGTGGGTTTCTCAACATCCTACGAGCAGTACTTC.

CDR3: CSARDLRVDTQYF. DNA for the CDR3: TGCAGTGCTAGAGACCTACGAGTAGATACGCAGTATTTT. V usage is TRBV20-1 and J usage is TRBJ2-3; D call uncertain. CDR1 and CDR2 (germline): DFQATT, SNEGSKA (reference sequence). The germline V and J ends were trimmed by 0 bases and 5 bases, with 9 bases remaining between them. The CDR3 runs 13 residues.

The table lists this clonotype with a few counts. The genes are TRBV5-5 and TRBJ1-1; no clear D. Deletions cut 6 bases from V and 1 base from J, with 16 bases between. The CDR3 extends over 15 amino acids. Germline lookup yields CDR1 SGHKS and CDR2 YYEKEE (reference sequence). CDR3 sequence: CASTYSPAGNTEAFF. The CDR3 region has the DNA TGTGCCAGCACCTATTCCCCAGCGGGGAACACTGAAGCTTTCTTT.

This chain joins TRBV5-5 and TRBJ1-4; D call uncertain. The CDR3 is made up of 14 amino acids. Per the germline V gene, CDR1 is SGHKS and CDR2 is YYEKEE (reference sequence). Trimming left V 4 bases short and J 7 bases short, with 14 bases between. CDR3 nucleotide sequence: TGTGCCAGCAGCCCGTCGGGATGGGGTGAAAAACTGTTTTTT. This gives the protein CASSPSGWGEKLFF.

V is TRBV6-5 and J is TRBJ2-5; 13 bases are shared with TRBD2. This CDR3 comprises 15 residues. V shed 6 bases and J 5 bases; nucleotides not matched to a gene: 6. Germline lookup yields CDR1 MNHEY and CDR2 SVGAGI. CDR3 in DNA: TGTGCCAGCAGAGACGGACTAGCGGGAGTCGAGACCCAGTACTTC. Translating it yields CASRDGLAGVETQYF.

In its sample, this clonotype was seen many times. One end of the junction varies from germline; a read error may be responsible. The rearrangement uses TRBV7-9 and TRBJ2-5; TRBD2 aligns across 7 bases. The CDR3 has 13 amino acids. Germline values: CDR1 SEHNR, CDR2 FQNEAQ (reference sequence). The CDR3 reads CASSLGGQETQYF. In nucleotides, the CDR3 is TGCGCCAGCAGCTTGGGGGGGCAAGAGACCCAGTACTTC.

In this sample, this clonotype turned up a few times. V gene TRBV18 combines with J gene TRBJ1-3, with D unresolved. From germline, CDR1 is KGHSH and CDR2 LQKENI. This CDR3 has 14 amino acids. V was pared by 6 bases and J by 5 bases, with 14 bases between. The CDR3 DNA is TGTGCCAGCTCCGCCGAGGTTGAGAGAAACACCATATATTTT. It translates to CASSAEVERNTIYF.

The chain combines TRBV2 with TRBJ2-7; D not resolved. Germline V gives CDR1 SNHLY, CDR2 FYNNEI. The CDR3 is 12 residues long. V was shortened by 7 bases and J by 6 bases, with 13 bases between the two germline ends. The DNA of the CDR3 is TGTGCCAGCACCGAAGGGCCATCCGAGCAGTACTTC. It yields the protein CASTEGPSEQYF.

Only a few counts were recorded for this clonotype. This rearrangement joins TRBV6-5 to TRBJ2-5; 12 nucleotides match TRBD1. The CDR3 consists of 15 residues. The J segment lost 5 bases and the V segment lost 5 bases, leaving 6 bases of the junction unmatched. Germline V lookup: CDR1 MNHEY, CDR2 SVGAGI. For the CDR3, the DNA is TGTGCCAGCAGTCCAGGGACAGGGGGCACGGAGACCCAGTACTTC. This sequence encodes CASSPGTGGTETQYF.